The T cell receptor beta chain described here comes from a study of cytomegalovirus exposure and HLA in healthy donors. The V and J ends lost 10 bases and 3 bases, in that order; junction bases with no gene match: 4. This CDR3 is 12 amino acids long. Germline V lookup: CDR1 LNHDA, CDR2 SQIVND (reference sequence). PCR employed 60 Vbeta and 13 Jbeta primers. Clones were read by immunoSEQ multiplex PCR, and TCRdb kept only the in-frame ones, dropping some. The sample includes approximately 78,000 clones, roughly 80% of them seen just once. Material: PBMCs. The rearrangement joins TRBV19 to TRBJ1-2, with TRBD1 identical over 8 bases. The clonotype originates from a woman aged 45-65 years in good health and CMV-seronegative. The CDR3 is CATWTGHYGYTF. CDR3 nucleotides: TGTGCCACTTGGACAGGGCACTATGGCTACACCTTC. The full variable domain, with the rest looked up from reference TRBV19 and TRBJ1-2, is DGGITQSPKYLFRKEGQNVTLSCEQNLNHDAMYWYRQDPGQGLRLIYYSQIVNDFQKGDIAEGYSVSREKKESFPLTVTSAQKNPTAFYLCATWTGHYGYTFGSGTRLTVV.